This record concerns one TCR beta chain sequence. Profiled with immunoSEQ multiplex PCR; TCRdb holds only in-frame clones, not every one. This table holds some 700,000 clones, 70% to 90% found once. Trimming at V came to 4 bases and at J to 6 bases, leaving 21 bases not matched to a gene. The CDR3 is 19 amino acids. Germline V gene sequence: CDR1 SNHLY, CDR2 FYNNEI. This entry belongs to a study of shared T cell receptors in the human thymus. These sequences were also reported in another study, on human thymus T cells. That study reports: Donors were healthy Finnish babies undergoing corrective operations for congenital heart defects. In corrective heart surgery, resections were taken, and these provided the thymus tissue. Related reports documented highly overlapping thymic repertoires among unrelated individuals.

The chain recombines TRBV2 with TRBJ1-5; 7 bases map to TRBD1. Source material: thymocytes. This clonotype was obtained from a girl under three years old with a congenital heart defect. This CDR3 reads CASSGSSGQTLGTIQPQHF. The CDR3 DNA reads TGTGCCAGCAGTGGATCCTCGGGACAGACATTGGGGACAATTCAGCCCCAGCATTTT.